The text below deals with one T cell receptor beta chain. This entry is derived from a study of blood T cell repertoires in COVID-19. Overall study: From the United States, Italy and Spain came samples of acute and convalescent COVID-19.

Sequencing was performed with immunoSEQ multiplex PCR; in TCRdb, only in-frame clones are kept and a portion is missing. Of 50,000 to 65,000 clones detected, around nine tenths appear once; the ten largest clones hold 3.9%. The CDR3 covers 14 residues. The V gene's germline CDR1 is SGHTA and CDR2 FQGNSA. Germline trimming cut 5 bases from V and 0 bases from J; bases unmatched to any gene: 2. The sequence was collected from a human donor in a cohort sampled during active COVID-19. The chain recombines TRBV7-2 with TRBJ2-7, with 9 bases identical to TRBD1. The sequenced material came from peripheral blood. The DNA for the CDR3 is TGTGCCAGCAGCACGACAGGGGGCTCCTACGAGCAGTACTTC. As protein: CASSTTGGSYEQYF.